This T cell receptor beta chain was profiled in a study of beta chain features in type 1 diabetes. This clone has just a few counts. Its antigen is unidentified. Trimming took 2 bases from V and 3 from J, leaving 11 bases between them. Germline values: CDR1 SGHTA, CDR2 FQGTGA. This CDR3 has 14 residues. Expressed TCRB transcripts were sequenced after all isolated RNA was converted to cDNA. Clones were sequenced by immunoSEQ multiplex PCR, and TCRdb holds only the in-frame ones, with some missing. The sample comprises roughly 700,000 clones, around an eighth of which are singletons, and 0.022% rests with the top ten. One heparinised blood draw, averaging about 0.11 L, came from each donor. Study-wide results and limits: Type 1 diabetes patients had moderately but significantly shorter TCRB CDR3s in all four CD4+ subsets. Fewer insertions but more deletions were seen at VDJ junctions in type 1 diabetes patients. Naive, central memory and Treg TCRB repertoires seemed to resemble each other more closely in patients than they did in healthy donors.

This sequence joins TRBV7-3 and TRBJ2-7; D possibly corresponds to TRBD2 (6 bases). Input material: naive CD4+ T cells from blood. This TCR derives from a man younger than 35 with type 1 diabetes. The CDR3 protein is CASSLLPGDYEQYF. In nucleotides, the CDR3 is TGTGCCAGCAGCTTATTACCGGGAGACTACGAGCAGTACTTC. Full variable domain (outside the CDR3, taken from reference TRBV7-3 and TRBJ2-7): GAGVSQTPSNKVTEKGKYVELRCDPISGHTALYWYRQSLGQGPEFLIYFQGTGAADDSGLPNDRFFAVRPEGSVSTLKIQRTERGDSAVYLCASSLLPGDYEQYFGPGTRLTVT.